The subject of this entry is one T cell receptor beta chain. This specimen comes from a study of T cell responses to AZD1222 COVID-19 vaccine. The method was immunoSEQ multiplex PCR; TCRdb's version includes in-frame clones alone and lacks a portion of them. Of 75,000 to 90,000 clones in the sample, around 90% were seen once. The sample was peripheral blood, taken on day 0 of AZD1222 vaccination. The receptor was isolated from an adult in good health.

CDR3: CASKDRAASTDTQYF. Here the CDR3 DNA reads TGTGCCAGCAAAGACAGGGCAGCTAGCACAGATACGCAGTATTTT. The rearrangement links TRBV19 to TRBJ2-3; 7 nucleotides match TRBD1. Germline trimming cut 9 bases from V and 0 bases from J; bases unmatched to any gene: 9. The CDR3 is 15 residues long. CDR1 and CDR2 from the germline V gene are LNHDA and SQIVND (reference sequence).